Listed below are T cell receptor beta chains from one sample, sequenced in a study of shared clonotypes between healthy human individuals. Method: immunoSEQ multiplex PCR; TCRdb's copy keeps in-frame clones and lacks some. Of under 650,000 clones in the sample, 90% to 96% were seen once. Sequenced input: naive CD4+ T cells sorted from blood. The receptor source for this set is a woman in her twenties or thirties in good health. Both conserved end residues are part of each CDR3. The order of the fields is V gene, CDR3 length, D gene, J gene, clone size, CDR3 DNA, CDR3 protein. The D gene is left open where the match is weak. Only part of the rows carry a size: once, few, many, or a class if the clone is expanded.

TRBV5-4	12	NA	TRBJ1-1	NA	TGTGCCAGCAGCCGGCCTAACACTGAAGCTTTCTTT	CASSRPNTEAFF
TRBV28	15	TRBD2	TRBJ2-7	NA	TGTGCCAGCAAGGGAGGGGGAAGCGGGAGCTACGAGCAGTACTTC	CASKGGGSGSYEQYF
TRBV5-4	14	NA	TRBJ2-7	once	TGTGCCAGCAGCTTGTCAGGGACGCCTTACGAGCAGTACTTC	CASSLSGTPYEQYF
TRBV2	15	TRBD1	TRBJ2-7	once	TGTGCCAGCAGACTGGAACAGGGGGTTACCTACGAGCAGTACTTC	CASRLEQGVTYEQYF
TRBV11-2	15	NA	TRBJ1-6	once	TGTGCCAGCAGGGGACTCACCTCCTATAATTCACCCCTCCACTTT	CASRGLTSYNSPLHF
TRBV6-1	13	TRBD1	TRBJ1-5	NA	TGTGCCAGCAGTCGAGACAGGGAGAGGCCCCAGCATTTT	CASSRDRERPQHF
TRBV28	11	NA	TRBJ2-7	NA	TGTGCCAGCAGGACCCCTAACGGGCAGTACTTC	CASRTPNGQYF
TRBV5-4	14	TRBD1	TRBJ1-1	NA	TGTGCCAGCAGTCCGGACAGGGCGCGTACTGAAGCTTTCTTT	CASSPDRARTEAFF
TRBV27	13	NA	TRBJ2-5	NA	TGTGCCAGCAGTTCGATCAGGGTTTGGGAGCAGTACTTC	CASSSIRVWEQYF
TRBV5-1	16	NA	TRBJ2-1	NA	TGCGCCAGCAGCTTGGAATTAGGGGCGCGATCGAATGAGCAGTTCTTC	CASSLELGARSNEQFF
TRBV5-1	18	NA	TRBJ1-2	NA	TGCGCCAGCAGCTTTGGCCACAGGGATGGGCATTTGAGCTATGGCTACACCTTC	CASSFGHRDGHLSYGYTF
TRBV6-5	16	NA	TRBJ2-2	NA	TGTGCCAGCAGTTACTCGCAGCAAGAATACGCCGGGGAGCTGTTTTTT	CASSYSQQEYAGELFF
TRBV4-1	18	NA	TRBJ2-3	NA	TGCGCCAGCAGCCAAGTAGAGGCCGTGGGACGTACCGCTTATACGCAGTATTTT	CASSQVEAVGRTAYTQYF
TRBV6-1	12	NA	TRBJ2-7	NA	TGTGCCAGCAGTGAAGTTCCCTACGAGCAGTACTTC	CASSEVPYEQYF
TRBV27	17	TRBD2	TRBJ2-7	NA	TGTGCCAGCAGTTCCTCGTCGGGACTAGCGGCCTCCTACGAGCAGTACTTC	CASSSSSGLAASYEQYF
TRBV27	12	NA	TRBJ1-5	NA	TGTGCCAGCAGTACCCTTAATCAGCCCCAGCATTTT	CASSTLNQPQHF
TRBV28	13	NA	TRBJ2-1	NA	TGTGCCAGCAGTTTGACGGACCTTGGGGAGCAGTTCTTC	CASSLTDLGEQFF
TRBV7-9	14	NA	TRBJ1-2	NA	TGTGCCAGCACCTTATGGACAGCTAACTATGGCTACACCTTC	CASTLWTANYGYTF
TRBV18	11	NA	TRBJ1-1	NA	TGTGCCAGCTCACCAGACACTGAAGCTTTCTTT	CASSPDTEAFF
TRBV28	14	TRBD1	TRBJ1-2	NA	TGTGCCAGCAGTTGGGGACAGGGGAACTATGGCTACACCTTC	CASSWGQGNYGYTF
TRBV27	16	TRBD2	TRBJ2-2	NA	TGTGCCAGCAGTTCCGTAGCGGGACTTAACACCGGGGAGCTGTTTTTT	CASSSVAGLNTGELFF
TRBV27	15	NA	TRBJ2-3	NA	TGTGCCAGCAGTTCAAACGGGCCTAGCACAGATACGCAGTATTTT	CASSSNGPSTDTQYF
TRBV28	15	NA	TRBJ2-3	NA	TGTGCCAGCAGTTTAACTGGGGGGCCGACAGATACGCAGTATTTT	CASSLTGGPTDTQYF
TRBV27	14	NA	TRBJ1-1	NA	TGTGCCAGCAGTTTGAGGGGACCGACCACTGAAGCTTTCTTT	CASSLRGPTTEAFF
TRBV4-1	15	NA	TRBJ2-7	NA	TGCGCCAGCAGCCAAGAGGGTAGCGGGACAGGTGAGCAGTACTTC	CASSQEGSGTGEQYF
TRBV18	18	NA	TRBJ1-2	NA	TGTGCCAGCTCACCCCTTCCCTCGCGGGCAGGGGAATACTATGGCTACACCTTC	CASSPLPSRAGEYYGYTF
TRBV19	14	NA	TRBJ2-4	NA	TGTGCCAGTAGTACCCTGGACAGTTTAAACATTCAGTACTTC	CASSTLDSLNIQYF
TRBV4-1	14	NA	TRBJ1-1	NA	TGCGCCAGCAGACGAGTAAACCAGAACACTGAAGCTTTCTTT	CASRRVNQNTEAFF
TRBV18	16	NA	TRBJ1-3	NA	TGTGCCAGCTCACCAATCGGACATGGCTCTGGAAACACCATATATTTT	CASSPIGHGSGNTIYF
TRBV6-4	13	NA	TRBJ1-2	NA	TGTGCCAGCAGTGACATAGAAAAGGGGAGCTACACCTTC	CASSDIEKGSYTF
TRBV23-1	13	NA	TRBJ2-7	NA	TGCGCCAGCAGATCCCTAGGGGTTAACGAGCAGTACTTC	CASRSLGVNEQYF
TRBV6-1	15	NA	TRBJ1-5	NA	TGTGCCAGCAGTGATTCAGGAGATAGCAATCAGCCCCAGCATTTT	CASSDSGDSNQPQHF
TRBV7-8	14	NA	TRBJ2-5	once	TGTGCCAGCAGCTCCTATTCTAGATGGGAGACCCAGTACTTC	CASSSYSRWETQYF
TRBV5-1	15	NA	TRBJ2-7	NA	TGCGCCAGCGGCTTAGGGACGAGTTCCTCCTACGAGCAGTACTTC	CASGLGTSSSYEQYF
TRBV5-6	15	NA	TRBJ2-7	NA	TGTGCCAGCAGCTTGGCCCGGCTCCGGGGAAGGGTGCAGTACTTC	CASSLARLRGRVQYF
TRBV18	15	TRBD1	TRBJ2-5	NA	TGTGCCAGCTCACCTACTCGGACAGGCCACGAGACCCAGTACTTC	CASSPTRTGHETQYF
TRBV18	15	NA	TRBJ2-5	NA	TGTGCCAGCTCACCACGCGCCCAGGGAAGAGAGACCCAGTACTTC	CASSPRAQGRETQYF
TRBV6-5	13	NA	TRBJ2-7	once	TGTGCCAGCAGTTACAGGGGGGTTGAGGAGCAGTACTTC	CASSYRGVEEQYF
TRBV7-2	14	NA	TRBJ2-5	NA	TGTGCCAGCAGGCCGGGGACCCTAGCGGAGACCCAGTACTTC	CASRPGTLAETQYF
TRBV21-1	17	NA	TRBJ1-3	NA	TGTGCCAGCAGCAAAGCTCAGGGTTCGGAGTCTGGAAACACCATATATTTT	CASSKAQGSESGNTIYF
TRBV6-1	13	NA	TRBJ2-7	NA	TGTGCCAGCATGCGGGTGGACTCCTACGAGCAGTACTTC	CASMRVDSYEQYF
TRBV28	14	NA	TRBJ2-1	NA	TGTGCCAGCAGTGGGGCCGGCGCCTACAATGAGCAGTTCTTC	CASSGAGAYNEQFF
TRBV11-3	14	NA	TRBJ2-1	NA	TGTGCCAGCAGCTTCTCGGGACACCTGAATGAGCAGTTCTTC	CASSFSGHLNEQFF
TRBV4-1	15	TRBD1	TRBJ2-7	NA	TGCGCCAGCAGCCAAGGGACGGGACAGAACTACGAGCAGTACTTC	CASSQGTGQNYEQYF
TRBV19	15	TRBD1	TRBJ2-7	NA	TGTGCCAGTTCCTCTGGGACAGACAGTTCCTACGAGCAGTACTTC	CASSSGTDSSYEQYF
TRBV28	14	NA	TRBJ1-3	NA	TGTGCCAGCAGGGCAGGAAGCCCTGGAAACACCATATATTTT	CASRAGSPGNTIYF
TRBV28	17	TRBD2	TRBJ2-5	NA	TGTGCCAGCAGTGGGGGGACTAGCGGGACAATCCAAGAGACCCAGTACTTC	CASSGGTSGTIQETQYF
TRBV18	15	NA	TRBJ1-1	once	TGTGCCAGCTCACCACCCCGAACTCCGGCCACTGAAGCTTTCTTT	CASSPPRTPATEAFF